These 23 T cell receptor beta chains were all obtained from the same sample, sequenced in a study of T-cell reconstitution after alpha-beta-depleted transplantation in children. Unique molecular identifiers were used to barcode this TCRbeta library. TCRdb recomputed calls from the PCR reads with MiXCR, one row per CDR3 protein. Found here are some 550,000 distinct CDR3 sequences, under 30% of them singletons; the top ten hold 11% to 15%. Source: PBMCs, mostly from graft donor cells, taken 360 days after TCRalphabeta/CD19-depleted stem cell transplant. Receptors originate from a boy under two years old who had a stem cell transplant for acute myeloid leukemia, so the T cells may come from the graft donor.

The sample holds many counts of this clonotype. The chain combines TRBV12-3 or TRBV12-4 with TRBJ2-4; D not resolved. V was cut by 1 base and J by 8 bases, with 9 bases left in between. The CDR3 has 13 residues. CDR3 in DNA: TGTGCCAGCAGTTTAGGCCACGTGGACATTCAGTACTTC. It is translated as CASSLGHVDIQYF.

This clonotype was counted at least ten times. This sequence joins TRBV5-5 and TRBJ2-2; the D call may be TRBD1 or TRBD2 (5 bases each). Germline CDR1 SGHKS, CDR2 YYEKEE (reference sequence). The CDR3 spans 13 residues. The germline V and J ends were trimmed by 4 bases and 6 bases, with 10 bases remaining between them. In DNA, the CDR3 is TGTGCCAGCAGCCGGGGCGTTTCCGGGGAGCTGTTTTTT. It encodes CASSRGVSGELFF.

This clonotype appeared many times. The rearrangement uses TRBV7-9 and TRBJ2-3; 12 positions agree with TRBD2. Germline V CDR1 and CDR2: SEHNR, FQNEAQ (reference sequence). Trimming removed 7 bases from V and 0 bases from J; junction bases left unmatched: 5. The CDR3 runs to 16 residues. The CDR3 loop reads CASTPSGGVSTDTQYF. CDR3 in DNA: TGTGCCAGCACCCCTAGCGGGGGGGTTAGCACAGATACGCAGTATTTT.

The V call is TRBV13, the J call TRBJ1-4; D is ambiguous. The CDR3 has 16 residues. With 1 base removed from V and 2 bases from J, the gap between germline ends came to 11 bases. In germline, CDR1 is PRHDT, CDR2 FYEKMQ (reference sequence). CDR3 protein: CASSLVHGQTNEKLFF. In nucleotides, the CDR3 is TGTGCCAGCAGCTTAGTACACGGGCAGACTAATGAAAAACTGTTTTTT.

The table lists this clonotype with many counts. The chain combines TRBV29-1 with TRBJ2-5, with 7 bases identical to TRBD2. The germline V gene encodes CDR1 SQVTM and CDR2 ANQGSEA. V trimming: 4 bases; J trimming: 3 bases; junction bases outside the gene matches: 5. The CDR3 is 13 amino acids. CDR3 protein: CSVVVAGEETQYF. CDR3 coding DNA: TGCAGCGTTGTAGTCGCGGGGGAAGAGACCCAGTACTTC. Supplemented by reference TRBV29-1 and TRBJ2-5, the full variable domain reads SAVISQKPSRDICQRGTSLTIQCQVDSQVTMMFWYRQQPGQSLTLIATANQGSEATYESGFVIDKFPISRPNLTFSTLTVSNMSPEDSSIYLCSVVVAGEETQYFGPGTRLLVL.

Regarding this clonotype: One end of the junction fails to match germline, which may point to a read error. This rearrangement joins TRBV20-1 to TRBJ1-1, with D tentatively TRBD1 (6 bases). Germline V CDR1 and CDR2: DFQATT, SNEGSKA (reference sequence). The CDR3 runs 17 residues. CDR3 in DNA: TGCTGTGCCACCGGGACCGGGGGCCGTGGGGTGAACACTGAAGCTTTCTTT. It codes for CCATGTGGRGVNTEAFF.

J is TRBJ2-5 and V is TRBV9, with a weak D call TRBD1 (6 bases). V was trimmed by 3 bases and J by 1 base, leaving 13 bases between them. Per germline, CDR1 SGDLS and CDR2 YYNGEE. The CDR3 is 15 amino acids. The CDR3 nucleotides are TGTGCCAGCAGCGCCTGGGGACACAGCCAAGAGACCCAGTACTTC. It translates to CASSAWGHSQETQYF.

This clonotype was seen a handful of times. The V and J genes are TRBV28 and TRBJ2-7; D gene ambiguous. This CDR3 has 10 amino acids. The V and J ends lost 8 bases and 7 bases respectively, with 9 bases between them. Germline-derived CDR1 and CDR2 are MDHEN and SYDVKM. CDR3 nucleotides: TGTGCCAGCCGCCATTTGGAGCAGTACGTC. Its translation is CASRHLEQYV.

This chain connects TRBV12-3 or TRBV12-4 to TRBJ2-3, with 13 bases lining up with TRBD2. The CDR3 sequence is 15 residues long. The J segment lost 4 bases and the V segment lost 6 bases, leaving 4 bases of the junction unmatched. The CDR3 coding sequence is TGTGCCAGCAGAACTAGCGGGGGGGCCTCAGATACGCAGTATTTT. As protein: CASRTSGGASDTQYF.

This clonotype was counted ten times or more. This chain joins TRBV10-2 and TRBJ2-1; 8 bases are a match to TRBD2. Germline CDR1 reads WSHSY; CDR2 reads SAAADI. Trimming at V came to 0 bases and at J to 5 bases, leaving 9 bases not matched to a gene. CDR3 length: 17 residues. The CDR3 reads CASSESALQRGNNEQFF. The CDR3 DNA follows: TGCGCCAGCAGTGAGTCGGCGCTCCAGCGGGGGAACAATGAGCAGTTCTTC.

This clonotype came up a few times. The gene calls are TRBV20-1 and TRBJ2-2, with TRBD1 identical over 7 bases. The CDR3 sequence is 15 residues long. The ends lost 0 bases at V and 6 bases at J; junction bases unmatched: 7. Germline CDR1 is DFQATT and CDR2 is SNEGSKA (reference sequence). CDR3 residues: CSARDPRGQSGELFF. The CDR3 region has the DNA TGCAGTGCTAGAGATCCGAGGGGGCAATCCGGGGAGCTGTTTTTT.

Only a few counts were recorded for this clonotype. In nucleotides, the CDR3 is TGTGCCAGCAGCTTAATCCCAGGGGGCACGGATGGCTACACCTTC. The encoded protein is CASSLIPGGTDGYTF. The chain couples TRBV7-9 to TRBJ1-2, with TRBD1 matching over 8 bases. Germline CDR1 is SEHNR and CDR2 is FQNEAQ (reference sequence). The CDR3 length is 15 residues. The junction had 8 bases not matched to a gene; V was cut back by 2 bases and J by 6 bases.

The sample holds a few counts of this clonotype. The chain uses TRBV6-2 or TRBV6-3 and TRBJ1-1, with 9 bases that match TRBD1. With 7 bases clipped from V and 5 bases from J, the junction kept 8 bases outside the gene matches. Germline values: CDR1 MNHEY, CDR2 SVGEGT. The CDR3 sequence is 14 residues long. In DNA form, the CDR3 reads TGTGCCAGCACTCCCGGACAGGGGTTTACTGAAGCTTTCTTT. It yields the protein CASTPGQGFTEAFF.

This clonotype was counted ten times or more. The rearrangement joins TRBV18 to TRBJ2-1; TRBD1 aligns across 9 bases. V dropped 2 bases and J dropped 5; count of bases not matched to a gene: 4. Looked up from germline, CDR1 is KGHSH and CDR2 is LQKENI. The CDR3 length is 15 residues. The DNA for the CDR3 is TGTGCCAGCTCACCATGGACAGGGGACCACAATGAGCAGTTCTTC. Translation gives CASSPWTGDHNEQFF.

This chain connects TRBV28 to TRBJ2-3; D may be TRBD1 (5 bases). This CDR3 comprises 13 residues. The germline V and J ends were trimmed by 5 bases and 6 bases, with 12 bases remaining between them. The germline V gene encodes CDR1 MDHEN and CDR2 SYDVKM. The chain's CDR3 is CASSPSGLDTQYF. CDR3 bases: TGTGCCAGCAGTCCTTCAGGGCTTGATACGCAGTATTTT.

The CDR3 spells CASSLELVGTEAFF. The CDR3 region has the DNA TGCGCCAGCAGCTTGGAATTGGTGGGGACTGAAGCTTTCTTT. This chain joins TRBV5-1 and TRBJ1-1; D is ambiguous. Between the trimmed V and J ends, which lost 0 bases and 5 bases, there was a span of 11 bases. This CDR3 comprises 14 residues. Per germline, CDR1 SGHRS and CDR2 YFSETQ.

DNA of the CDR3: TGTGCCAGCAGCTCGGACAGCCGTAAGAAGTACGAGCAGTACTTC. Translating it yields CASSSDSRKKYEQYF. The J gene is TRBJ2-7, the V gene TRBV11-1, with a possible D match to TRBD1 (6 bases). The V gene's germline CDR1 is SGHAT and CDR2 FQDESV (reference sequence). With 4 bases removed from V and 4 bases from J, the gap between germline ends came to 17 bases. The CDR3 has 15 residues.

The V gene is TRBV12-3 or TRBV12-4, the J gene TRBJ2-3, with D possibly TRBD1 on 6 matching bases. The CDR3 runs 16 residues. V gave up 3 bases and J gave up 1 base, with 14 bases separating them. CDR3 sequence (DNA): TGTGCCAGCAGTTTCCCGGTCAGGGGAGGCACAGATACGCAGTATTTT. It specifies CASSFPVRGGTDTQYF.

A few counts support this clonotype. CDR3: CASSDLLTGTGDGELFF. The DNA for the CDR3 is TGTGCCAGCAGTGACCTTCTCACAGGGACGGGGGACGGGGAGCTGTTTTTT. The V call is TRBV25-1, the J call TRBJ2-2, with D possibly being TRBD1 or TRBD2 (6 bases each). The germline V and J ends were trimmed by 3 bases and 7 bases, with 21 bases remaining between them. CDR3 length: 17 residues. Germline lookup yields CDR1 MGHDK and CDR2 SYGVNS. Together with reference TRBV25-1 and TRBJ2-2, the CDR3 gives the full variable domain: EADIYQTPRYLVIGTGKKITLECSQTMGHDKMYWYQQDPGMELHLIHYSYGVNSTEKGDLSSESTVSRIRTEHFPLTLESARPSHTSQYLCASSDLLTGTGDGELFFGEGSRLTVL.

This clonotype was seen a few times. This rearrangement joins TRBV6-5 to TRBJ2-6; possible D gene TRBD1, 6 bases. This CDR3 spans 16 amino acids. The V gene lost 2 bases and the J gene lost 2 bases, with 10 bases spanning the gap. Germline lookup yields CDR1 MNHEY and CDR2 SVGAGI. The CDR3 sequence: CASSYRSGAGANVLTF. The DNA for the CDR3 is TGTGCCAGCAGTTACAGGTCAGGGGCTGGGGCCAACGTCCTGACTTTC.

This clonotype turned up a few times. The genes are TRBV7-9 and TRBJ2-7, with D tentatively TRBD1 or TRBD2 (6 bases each). V lost 0 bases to trimming and J lost 6 bases, with 15 bases between them. CDR3 length equals 15 residues. Germline CDR1 is SEHNR and CDR2 is FQNEAQ (reference sequence). The CDR3 nucleotides read TGTGCCAGCAGCTTAGCGGAGGGGGTCTCTTCCGAGCAGTACTTC. It is translated as CASSLAEGVSSEQYF.

Only a few counts were recorded for this clonotype. The gene calls are TRBV7-2 and TRBJ1-4; 7 positions match TRBD1. CDR1 and CDR2 (germline): SGHTA, FQGNSA. With 3 bases clipped from V and 4 bases from J, the junction kept 8 bases outside the gene matches. CDR3 length: 16 residues. CDR3 nucleotide sequence: TGTGCCAGCAGCTTGACAGGGTTAGGGGATAATGAAAAACTGTTTTTT. It translates to CASSLTGLGDNEKLFF.

This chain joins TRBV7-2 and TRBJ1-5; D unclear. The length of the CDR3 is 15 residues. Trimming stripped 3 bases from V and 5 bases from J, with 14 bases between. In germline, CDR1 is SGHTA, CDR2 FQGNSA. Here the CDR3 reads CASSLLGDVHQPQHF. As DNA, the CDR3 is TGTGCCAGCAGCTTGTTAGGCGATGTGCATCAGCCCCAGCATTTT.